The 16 T cell receptor beta chains in this list originate from one sample, sequenced in a study of cytomegalovirus exposure and HLA in healthy donors. TCRdb's table, derived via immunoSEQ multiplex PCR, lists solely in-frame clones and lacks some. Found here are 100,000 to 130,000 clones, roughly 88% of them singletons; the top ten hold about 2.9%. Sequencing used PBMCs. These receptors were taken from a woman under 30 in good health and CMV-seronegative.

The CDR3 DNA follows: TGTGCCAGCAGCTTAGTGAGCAACGCCCTAGCGAATGAAAAACTGTTTTTT. Protein sequence: CASSLVSNALANEKLFF. The chain recombines TRBV7-9 with TRBJ1-4, with unresolved D. Per germline, CDR1 SEHNR and CDR2 FQNEAQ (reference sequence). There are 17 residues in the CDR3. V shed 1 base and J shed 5 bases, with 17 bases lying between them.

A remark on this clone: It is unclear where the CDR3 begins or ends on the DNA, so no DNA is shown, and the CDR3 is as TCRdb lists it. The CDR3: CASTVGQGATFF. The chain carries TRBV19 and TRBJ1-1; the DNA was not used to check the table's D call, TRBD1. Ends included, the CDR3 has 12 residues. CDR1 and CDR2 (germline): LNHDA, SQIVND (reference sequence).

The rearrangement uses TRBV10-2 and TRBJ1-2; the match to TRBD1 covers 8 bases. Per germline, CDR1 WSHSY and CDR2 SAAADI. The CDR3 runs to 16 residues. Trimming removed 5 bases from V and 2 bases from J; junction bases left unmatched: 10. In DNA, the CDR3 is TGCGCCAGCAGTAAGCCCGGGACAGGTCTCAACTATGGCTACACCTTC. Translated: CASSKPGTGLNYGYTF.

This clone is medium-sized in the sample. Different DNA sequences within this sample yield the same CDR3. The chain links TRBV6-4 to TRBJ2-2, with a weak D call TRBD1 (5 bases). CDR1 MRHNA and CDR2 SNTAGT come from the germline V gene. The CDR3 runs to 13 residues. Deletions cut 2 bases from V and 4 bases from J, with 5 bases between. CDR3 nucleotide sequence: TGTGCCAGCAGTGACAGGGGCACCGGGGAGCTGTTTTTT. Amino acid sequence: CASSDRGTGELFF.

V is TRBV27 and J is TRBJ1-5; D is possibly TRBD1 (5 bases). Germline-derived CDR1 and CDR2 are MNHEY and SMNVEV (reference sequence). Trimming removed 6 bases at V and 2 bases at J, with 17 bases between. The CDR3 runs 16 residues. The CDR3 bases are TGTGCCAGCAGACCCTCGGGGGTGGGGGGCAATCAGCCCCAGCATTTT. It codes for CASRPSGVGGNQPQHF.

V gene TRBV25-1 combines with J gene TRBJ2-7; possible D gene TRBD2, 6 bases. The CDR3 spans 15 residues. Germline V CDR1 and CDR2: MGHDK, SYGVNS. The germline V and J ends were trimmed by 3 bases and 2 bases, with 14 bases remaining between them. In DNA form, the CDR3 reads TGTGCCAGCAGTGACGGGAGTCCCTCAGCCTACGAGCAGTACTTC. Encoded protein: CASSDGSPSAYEQYF.

The chain recombines TRBV5-4 with TRBJ2-7, with 7 bases aligning to TRBD1. The CDR3 sequence is 13 residues long. In germline, CDR1 is SGHNT, CDR2 YYREEE (reference sequence). J gave up 7 bases and V 2 bases, and 6 bases lay outside the gene matches. CDR3 in DNA: TGTGCCAGCAGCTTCTTGACAGGGTATGAGCAGTACTTC. Protein sequence: CASSFLTGYEQYF.

The V gene is TRBV10-3, the J gene TRBJ2-7; a possible D gene is TRBD1 (5 bases). The CDR3 has 14 residues. CDR1 and CDR2 (germline): ENHRY, SYGVKD. Deletions cut 2 bases from V and 6 bases from J, with 14 bases between. The DNA of the CDR3 is TGTGCCATCAGTGAGGGGGCCAGATCCCGCGAGCAGTACTTC. This codes for CAISEGARSREQYF.

V usage is TRBV5-1 and J usage is TRBJ1-3, with 9 bases identical to TRBD1. J gave up 1 base and V 0 bases, and 2 bases lay outside the gene matches. Germline loops: CDR1 SGHRS, CDR2 YFSETQ. The CDR3 runs 16 residues. The CDR3 is CASSLGGTGSGNTIYF. The CDR3 DNA reads TGCGCCAGCAGCTTGGGCGGGACAGGGTCTGGAAACACCATATATTTT.

This chain connects TRBV2 to TRBJ1-1; maybe TRBD1 (5 bases). This CDR3 is built from 15 residues. Germline CDR1 is SNHLY and CDR2 is FYNNEI. Trimming shortened V by 1 base and J by 7 bases, and 16 bases separated the two germline ends. Here the CDR3 reads CASSEDLQGEDEAFF. Written as DNA, the CDR3 is TGTGCCAGCAGTGAAGATTTGCAGGGTGAAGATGAAGCTTTCTTT.

This chain uses TRBV5-4 with TRBJ1-6, with D maybe TRBD1 (6 bases). V lost 5 bases, J lost 6 bases, and 24 bases lay in between. The V gene's germline CDR1 is SGHNT and CDR2 YYREEE (reference sequence). The CDR3 spans 18 residues. The CDR3 DNA reads TGTGCCAGCAGAAGAGGAGGCGGGGGGCAATTTGGTAATTCACCCCTCCACTTT. Translating gives CASRRGGGGQFGNSPLHF.

This clone was observed a handful of times. V gene TRBV2 combines with J gene TRBJ1-2; D remains unclear. CDR3 length: 13 amino acids. Germline CDR1 reads SNHLY; CDR2 reads FYNNEI. V shed 8 bases and J shed 0 bases, with 10 bases lying between them. The CDR3 is CASGSDTNYGYTF. The CDR3 DNA reads TGTGCCAGCGGGAGTGATACTAACTATGGCTACACCTTC.

The CDR3 loop is CASRPPTGSYEQYF. The CDR3 DNA reads TGTGCCAGCAGACCACCGACAGGGTCCTACGAGCAGTACTTC. The chain recombines TRBV7-9 with TRBJ2-7, with 7 bases aligning to TRBD1. The junction had 6 bases not matched to a gene; V was cut back by 6 bases and J by 1 base. This CDR3 spans 14 amino acids. Germline loops: CDR1 SEHNR, CDR2 FQNEAQ (reference sequence).

The CDR3 bases are TGTGCCATCAGTCTGGCCAGCGGGAACACAGATACGCAGTATTTT. This gives the protein CAISLASGNTDTQYF. The chain recombines TRBV10-3 with TRBJ2-3; 7 bases align to TRBD2. The germline V gene encodes CDR1 ENHRY and CDR2 SYGVKD. The J segment lost 2 bases and the V segment lost 5 bases, leaving 7 bases of the junction unmatched. The CDR3 extends over 15 amino acids.

V usage is TRBV23-1 and J usage is TRBJ2-1, with D maybe TRBD2 (6 bases). TRBV23-1 is sorted into the ORF group, with uncertain function. CDR3 size: 11 residues. Trimming left V 8 bases short and J 8 bases short, with 10 bases between. Written as DNA, the CDR3 is TGCGCCAGCCCCGGGGGATATGAGCAGTTCTTC. It encodes CASPGGYEQFF.

The chain recombines TRBV2 with TRBJ1-1; D remains ambiguous. The CDR3 length is 12 residues. Trimming pared 6 bases from V and 4 bases from J, leaving 9 bases between. CDR1 SNHLY and CDR2 FYNNEI come from the germline V gene. DNA of the CDR3: TGTGCCAGCAGCCTTTGGGCCACTGAAGCTTTCTTT. It encodes CASSLWATEAFF.